The clone carrying this TCR beta chain was found a few times. No antigen is known for it. The sample belongs to a study of response to subunit inactivated influenza vaccine. Findings of the study overall: It was suggested by the authors that few new T cells are recruited by each seasonal influenza vaccination.

TCRdb reanalysed the RT-PCR reads using MiXCR and keeps one entry per CDR3 protein. This table holds 430,000 or so distinct CDR3 sequences, over 9.5% found once. Per germline, CDR1 SGHDT and CDR2 YYEEEE. CDR3 length equals 15 residues. V shed 1 base and J shed 4 bases, with 14 bases lying between them. J is TRBJ2-5 and V is TRBV5-6; D ambiguous. The sequences come from PBMCs from blood, collected roughly 46 days after vaccination. This receptor was taken from a man aged 50 to 59 who received an inactivated influenza vaccine. As DNA, the CDR3 is TGTGCCAGCAGCTTGATCTTGGGCCCCCGAGAGACCCAGTACTTC. Translating gives CASSLILGPRETQYF.